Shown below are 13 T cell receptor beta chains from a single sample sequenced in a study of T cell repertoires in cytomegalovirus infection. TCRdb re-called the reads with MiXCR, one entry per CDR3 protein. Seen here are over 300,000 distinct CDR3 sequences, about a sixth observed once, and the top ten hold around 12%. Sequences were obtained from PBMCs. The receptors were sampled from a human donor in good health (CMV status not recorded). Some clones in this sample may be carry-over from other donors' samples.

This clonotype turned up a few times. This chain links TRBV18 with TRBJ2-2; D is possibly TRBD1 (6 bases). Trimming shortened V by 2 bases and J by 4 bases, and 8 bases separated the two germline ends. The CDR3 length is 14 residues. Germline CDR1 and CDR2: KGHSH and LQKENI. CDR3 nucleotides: TGTGCCAGCTCACCAGGCAGGGGCACCGGGGAGCTGTTTTTT. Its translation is CASSPGRGTGELFF.

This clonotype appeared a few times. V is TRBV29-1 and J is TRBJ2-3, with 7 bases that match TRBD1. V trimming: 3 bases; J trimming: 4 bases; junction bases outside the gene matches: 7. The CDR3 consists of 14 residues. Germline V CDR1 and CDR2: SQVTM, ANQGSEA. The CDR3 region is CSVETQGMADTQYF. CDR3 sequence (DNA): TGCAGCGTTGAGACACAGGGGATGGCAGATACGCAGTATTTT.

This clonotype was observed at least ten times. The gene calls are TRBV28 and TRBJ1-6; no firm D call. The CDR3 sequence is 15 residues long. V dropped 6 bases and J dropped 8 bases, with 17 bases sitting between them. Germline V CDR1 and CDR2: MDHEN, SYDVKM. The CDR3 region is CASSPDGEPYSPLHF. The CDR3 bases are TGTGCCAGCAGCCCCGATGGGGAACCCTATTCACCCCTCCACTTT.

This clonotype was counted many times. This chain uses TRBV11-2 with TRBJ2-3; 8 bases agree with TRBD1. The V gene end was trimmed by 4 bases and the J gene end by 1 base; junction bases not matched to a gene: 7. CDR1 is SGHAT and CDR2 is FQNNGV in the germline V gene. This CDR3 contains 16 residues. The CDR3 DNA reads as TGTGCCAGCAGCTCTGGACAGGGAGAGGGCACAGATACGCAGTATTTT. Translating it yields CASSSGQGEGTDTQYF.

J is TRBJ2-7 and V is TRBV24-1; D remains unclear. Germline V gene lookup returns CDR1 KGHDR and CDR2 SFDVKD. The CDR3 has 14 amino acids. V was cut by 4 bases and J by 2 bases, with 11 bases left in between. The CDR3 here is CATSDSGPPYEQYF. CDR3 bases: TGTGCCACCAGTGACTCCGGGCCCCCCTACGAGCAGTACTTC.

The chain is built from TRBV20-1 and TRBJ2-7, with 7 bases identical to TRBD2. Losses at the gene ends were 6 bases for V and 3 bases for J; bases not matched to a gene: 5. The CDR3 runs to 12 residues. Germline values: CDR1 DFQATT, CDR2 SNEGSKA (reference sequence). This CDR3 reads CSARRDYYEQYF. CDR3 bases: TGCAGTGCCCGCCGGGACTACTACGAGCAGTACTTC.

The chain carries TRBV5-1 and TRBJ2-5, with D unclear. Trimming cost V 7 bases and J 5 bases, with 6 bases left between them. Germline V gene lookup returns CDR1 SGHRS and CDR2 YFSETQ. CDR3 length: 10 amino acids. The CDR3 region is CASPDETQYF. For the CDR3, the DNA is TGCGCCAGCCCGGACGAGACCCAGTACTTC.

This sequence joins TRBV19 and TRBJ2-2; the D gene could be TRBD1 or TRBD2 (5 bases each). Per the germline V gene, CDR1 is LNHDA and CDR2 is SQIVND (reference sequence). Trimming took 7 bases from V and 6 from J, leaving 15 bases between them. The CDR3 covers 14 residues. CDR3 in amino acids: CASKPGSSPGELFF. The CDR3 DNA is TGTGCCAGTAAGCCAGGGAGTTCCCCCGGGGAGCTGTTTTTT.

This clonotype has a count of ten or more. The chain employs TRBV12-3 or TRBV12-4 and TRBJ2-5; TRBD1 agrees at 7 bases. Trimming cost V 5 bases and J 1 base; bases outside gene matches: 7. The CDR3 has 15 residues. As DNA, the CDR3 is TGTGCCAGCAGTAAGGGGACAGTGACCCAAGAGACCCAGTACTTC. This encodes CASSKGTVTQETQYF.

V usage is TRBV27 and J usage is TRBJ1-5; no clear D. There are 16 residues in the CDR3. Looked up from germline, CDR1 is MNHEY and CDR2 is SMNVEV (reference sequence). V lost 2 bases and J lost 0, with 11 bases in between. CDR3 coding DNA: TGTGCCAGCAGTTTAAGAGGAGATACTAGCAATCAGCCCCAGCATTTT. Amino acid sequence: CASSLRGDTSNQPQHF.

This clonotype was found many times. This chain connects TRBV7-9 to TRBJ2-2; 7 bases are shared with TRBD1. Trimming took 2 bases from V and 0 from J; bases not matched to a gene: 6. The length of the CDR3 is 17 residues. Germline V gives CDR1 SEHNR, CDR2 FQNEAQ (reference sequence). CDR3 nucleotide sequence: TGTGCCAGCAGCTTACCGGGACAGACCTCGAACACCGGGGAGCTGTTTTTT. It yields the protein CASSLPGQTSNTGELFF.

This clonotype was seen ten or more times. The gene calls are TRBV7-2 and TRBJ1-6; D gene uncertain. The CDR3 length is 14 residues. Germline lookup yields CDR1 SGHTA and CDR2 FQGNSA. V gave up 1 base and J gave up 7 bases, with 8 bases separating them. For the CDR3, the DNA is TGTGCCAGCAGCTTAGATTTGGGCAATTCACCCCTCCACTTT. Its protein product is CASSLDLGNSPLHF.

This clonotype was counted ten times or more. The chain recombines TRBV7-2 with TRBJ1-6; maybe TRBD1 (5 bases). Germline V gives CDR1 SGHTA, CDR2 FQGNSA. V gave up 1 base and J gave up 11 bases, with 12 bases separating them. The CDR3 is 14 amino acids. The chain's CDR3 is CASSLGTNGPPLHF. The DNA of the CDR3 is TGTGCCAGCAGCTTAGGGACAAACGGACCACCCCTCCACTTT. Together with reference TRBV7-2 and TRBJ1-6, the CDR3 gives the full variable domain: GAGVSQSPSNKVTEKGKDVELRCDPISGHTALYWYRQSLGQGLEFLIYFQGNSAPDKSGLPSDRFSAERTGGSVSTLTIQRTQQEDSAVYLCASSLGTNGPPLHFGNGTRLTVT.